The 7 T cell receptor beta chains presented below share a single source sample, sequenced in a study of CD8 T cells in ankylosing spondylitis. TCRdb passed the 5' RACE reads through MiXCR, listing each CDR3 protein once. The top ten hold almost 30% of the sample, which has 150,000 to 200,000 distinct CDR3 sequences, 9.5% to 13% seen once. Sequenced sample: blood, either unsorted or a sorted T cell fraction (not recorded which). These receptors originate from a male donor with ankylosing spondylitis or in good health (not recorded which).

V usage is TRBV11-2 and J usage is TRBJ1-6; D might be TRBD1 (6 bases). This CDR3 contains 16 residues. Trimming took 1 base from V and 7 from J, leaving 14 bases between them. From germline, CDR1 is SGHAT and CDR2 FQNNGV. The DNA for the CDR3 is TGTGCCAGCAGCTTAGTTGGGGGCGGTTTGAATTCACCCCTCCACTTT. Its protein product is CASSLVGGGLNSPLHF.

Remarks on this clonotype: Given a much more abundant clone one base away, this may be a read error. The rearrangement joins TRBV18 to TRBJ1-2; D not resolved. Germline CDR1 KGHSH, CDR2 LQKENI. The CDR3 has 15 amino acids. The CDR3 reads CASSPSSRLGYAYTF. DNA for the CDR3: TGTGCCAGCTCACCTTCGAGCAGGTTGGGCTATGCCTACACCTTC.

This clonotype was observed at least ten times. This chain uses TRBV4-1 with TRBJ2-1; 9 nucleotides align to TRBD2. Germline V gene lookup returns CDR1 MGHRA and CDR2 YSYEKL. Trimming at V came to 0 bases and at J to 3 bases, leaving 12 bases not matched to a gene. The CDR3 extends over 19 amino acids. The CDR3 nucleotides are TGCGCCAGCAGCCAAGAAACCCAAGTGCTAGCGGGATTCTACAATGAGCAGTTCTTC. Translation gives CASSQETQVLAGFYNEQFF.

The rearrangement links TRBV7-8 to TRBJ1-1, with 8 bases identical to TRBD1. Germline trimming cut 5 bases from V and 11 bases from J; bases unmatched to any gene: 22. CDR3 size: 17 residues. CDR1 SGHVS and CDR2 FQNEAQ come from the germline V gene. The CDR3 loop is CASSPNRNRGSDAGAFF. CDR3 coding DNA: TGTGCCAGCAGCCCGAACCGCAACAGGGGGTCAGATGCGGGGGCTTTCTTT.

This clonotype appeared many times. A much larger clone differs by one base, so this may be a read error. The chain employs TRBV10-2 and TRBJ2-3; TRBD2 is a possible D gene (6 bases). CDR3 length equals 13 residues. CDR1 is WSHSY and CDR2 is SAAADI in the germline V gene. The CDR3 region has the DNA TGCGTCAGCAGAAACGGGGGTACAGATACGCAGTATTTT. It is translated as CVSRNGGTDTQYF.

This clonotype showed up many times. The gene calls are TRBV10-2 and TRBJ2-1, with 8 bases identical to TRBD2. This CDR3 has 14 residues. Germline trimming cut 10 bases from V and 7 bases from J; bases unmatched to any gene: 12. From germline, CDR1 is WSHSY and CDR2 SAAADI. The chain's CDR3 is CATAHSGGRNEQFF. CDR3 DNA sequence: TGCGCCACCGCGCATTCGGGGGGGAGAAATGAGCAGTTCTTC.

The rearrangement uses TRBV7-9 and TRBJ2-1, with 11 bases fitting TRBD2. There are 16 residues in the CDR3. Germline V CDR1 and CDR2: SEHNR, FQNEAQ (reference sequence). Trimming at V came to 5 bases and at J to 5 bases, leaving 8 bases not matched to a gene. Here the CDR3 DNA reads TGTGCCAGCAGCCAACTAGCGGGAGTGGTAAACAATGAGCAGTTCTTC. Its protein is CASSQLAGVVNNEQFF.